This TCR beta chain originates from a study of T cells in Graves' hyperthyroidism and ophthalmopathy. Findings of the study overall: Ophthalmopathy cases were set apart from stable hyperthyroidism by a 13 V-J model. Most thyroid-expanded clonotypes above 0.001 were also found in blood.

Aged 18 to 65, the patients had hyperthyroidism that was newly diagnosed and had lasted under 2 months. It was RNA transcripts that yielded the amplified TCR beta CDR3 regions. The TCR CDR3 was amplified in a first-round RT-PCR using the HTBI primer set. TCRdb called the multiplex PCR reads again in MiXCR, with one record for every CDR3 protein. This table holds nearly 600,000 distinct CDR3 sequences, approximately 15% found once. This CDR3 comprises 17 residues. The germline V and J ends were trimmed by 3 bases and 0 bases, with 15 bases remaining between them. The V gene's germline CDR1 is DFQATT and CDR2 SNEGSKA (reference sequence). As concerns this clonotype: Its antigen remains unidentified.

Sequenced material: blood. This chain links TRBV20-1 with TRBJ2-6; either TRBD1 or TRBD2 may supply D (5 bases each). The source of this sequence is a woman younger than 45 with Graves' hyperthyroidism that later progressed to Graves' ophthalmopathy. DNA of the CDR3: TGCAGTGCTAGGACGGGGACCCTAAGCTCTGGGGCCAACGTCCTGACTTTC. Translating gives CSARTGTLSSGANVLTF.